What follows describes a single T cell receptor (beta chain). The data derive from a study of blood T cell repertoires in COVID-19. V lost 3 bases, J lost 5 bases, and 3 bases stayed unmatched. The CDR3 totals 14 residues. Germline assignment: CDR1 SGHNT and CDR2 YYREEE (reference sequence). Assay used: immunoSEQ multiplex PCR; TCRdb lists only in-frame clones, some missing. Found here are approximately 300,000 clones, nearly 90% of them singletons; the top ten hold approximately 4%. Sequenced: PBMCs or T cells enriched from blood (not recorded which). The clonotype comes from a woman aged 18-29 years with acute COVID-19. V and J are TRBV5-4 and TRBJ2-3; 10 bases are a match to TRBD2. The CDR3 spells CASSSSGSEDTQYF. The CDR3 nucleotides read TGTGCCAGCAGCTCTAGCGGGAGTGAAGATACGCAGTATTTT.